This is a list of T cell receptor beta chains from one sample in a study of shared clonotypes between healthy human individuals. The method was immunoSEQ multiplex PCR; TCRdb's version includes in-frame clones alone and lacks a portion of them. Of roughly 1 million clones listed, about 75% are singletons. Sequencing used memory CD4+ T cells sorted from blood. The receptors shown here come from a man in his late teens or twenties in good health. CDR3s include the opening cysteine and the closing phenylalanine or tryptophan. Each record gives: J gene, clone size, V gene, D gene, CDR3 protein, CDR3 DNA. The D gene is left open where the match is weak. Clone size is not always given. Where it is, it says once, few, many or a class for expanded clones.

>TRBJ2-1|-|TRBV7-3|TRBD1
CASSAQQGAGYNEQFF
TGTGCCAGCAGCGCCCAGCAGGGGGCGGGCTACAATGAGCAGTTCTTC
>TRBJ1-1|once|TRBV5-1|-
CASSLPLTWNTEAFF
TGCGCCAGCAGCCTACCCCTGACATGGAACACTGAAGCTTTCTTT
>TRBJ1-3|-|TRBV18|TRBD1
CASSPDRTQGNTIYF
TGTGCCAGCTCCCCGGACAGGACTCAGGGAAACACCATATATTTT
>TRBJ2-1|-|TRBV6-5|TRBD2
CASMPTSGPYNEQFF
TGTGCCAGCATGCCTACTAGCGGGCCTTACAATGAGCAGTTCTTC
>TRBJ2-7|-|TRBV6-5|-
CASSYSASYEQYF
TGTGCCAGCAGTTACTCGGCCTCCTACGAGCAGTACTTC
>TRBJ1-1|-|TRBV7-3|-
CASSQDMNTEAFF
TGTGCCAGCAGCCAAGACATGAACACTGAAGCTTTCTTT
>TRBJ1-6|-|TRBV5-5|TRBD1
CASARDSNSPLHF
TGTGCCAGCGCTCGGGACAGCAATTCACCCCTCCACTTT
>TRBJ1-1|-|TRBV7-9|-
CASGGETEAFF
TGTGCCAGCGGTGGGGAGACTGAAGCTTTCTTT
>TRBJ2-5|-|TRBV27|-
CASSSTAGWGPQETQYF
TGTGCCAGCAGTTCCACGGCAGGGTGGGGACCCCAAGAGACCCAGTACTTC
>TRBJ2-7|-|TRBV7-2|-
CASSPTEERSPYEQYF
TGTGCCAGCAGCCCAACCGAAGAAAGATCCCCCTACGAGCAGTACTTC
>TRBJ1-3|-|TRBV13|-
CASSPRGSRNTIYF
TGTGCCAGCAGCCCGAGGGGGTCCAGAAACACCATATATTTT
>TRBJ1-6|-|TRBV28|TRBD1
CASGDSGQQNSPLHF
TGTGCCAGCGGTGACTCGGGACAGCAAAATTCACCCCTCCACTTT
>TRBJ2-7|-|TRBV15|-
CATSRVRGNSYEQYF
TGTGCCACCAGCAGAGTCCGGGGGAACTCCTACGAGCAGTACTTC
>TRBJ1-5|-|TRBV6-6|TRBD1
CASIPGQGASQPQHF
TGTGCCAGCATCCCGGGACAGGGGGCTTCGCAGCCCCAGCATTTT
>TRBJ1-2|-|TRBV4-2|-
CASSQDQGAYYGYTF
TGTGCCAGCAGCCAAGATCAGGGCGCCTACTATGGCTACACCTTC
>TRBJ2-3|once|TRBV7-2|TRBD2
CAIATSSSTDTQYF
TGTGCCATCGCGACTAGCTCGAGCACAGATACGCAGTATTTT
>TRBJ2-5|-|TRBV5-4|TRBD1
CASSPAGQGYETQYF
TGTGCCAGCAGCCCGGCCGGACAGGGGTACGAGACCCAGTACTTC
>TRBJ1-1|-|TRBV18|-
CASSQEFNTEAFF
TGTGCCAGCTCACAAGAGTTCAACACTGAAGCTTTCTTT
>TRBJ1-4|few|TRBV5-4|-
CASSFATAQEKLFF
TGTGCCAGCAGCTTCGCGACTGCCCAGGAAAAACTGTTTTTT
>TRBJ1-1|-|TRBV5-1|TRBD1
CASSKGTGVDAFF
TGCGCCAGCAGCAAAGGGACAGGGGTTGACGCTTTCTTT
>TRBJ2-4|-|TRBV6-1|TRBD1
CASSRQGGSKNIQYF
TGTGCCAGCAGTAGACAGGGCGGGTCCAAAAACATTCAGTACTTC
>TRBJ2-7|-|TRBV7-2|-
CASSLVATYEQYF
TGTGCCAGCAGCTTGGTAGCTACCTACGAGCAGTACTTC
>TRBJ2-7|-|TRBV21-1|-
CASSKEADRVDYEQYF
TGTGCCAGCAGCAAAGAAGCAGACAGGGTCGACTACGAGCAGTACTTC
>TRBJ2-1|-|TRBV5-1|-
CASSPRGSSYNEQFF
TGCGCCAGCAGCCCACGGGGTAGCTCCTACAATGAGCAGTTCTTC
>TRBJ2-1|-|TRBV9|TRBD1
CASSTPGTGFHSSYNEQFF
TGTGCCAGCAGCACCCCCGGGACAGGGTTCCACAGCTCCTACAATGAGCAGTTCTTC
>TRBJ1-2|many|TRBV28|-
CATLGHYGYTF
TGTGCCACGCTCGGACACTATGGCTACACCTTC
>TRBJ1-2|-|TRBV11-2|-
CASSISGYGYTF
TGTGCCAGCAGCATCTCCGGCTATGGCTACACCTTC
>TRBJ2-1|-|TRBV5-4|-
CASTAGVLANNEQFF
TGTGCCAGCACCGCCGGAGTACTCGCCAACAATGAGCAGTTCTTC
>TRBJ1-5|-|TRBV5-5|-
CASSLGPQLSNQPQHF
TGTGCCAGCAGCTTGGGTCCTCAACTGAGCAATCAGCCCCAGCATTTT
>TRBJ2-7|-|TRBV29-1|TRBD1
CSATGDPYEQYF
TGCAGCGCGACAGGGGACCCCTACGAGCAGTACTTC
>TRBJ2-1|-|TRBV5-4|TRBD2
CASSFGTSGSLHEQFF
TGTGCCAGCAGCTTTGGGACTAGCGGGAGCTTGCATGAGCAGTTCTTC
>TRBJ2-5|-|TRBV5-6|TRBD2
CASSLALAGGQETQYF
TGTGCCAGCAGCTTGGCACTAGCGGGGGGACAAGAGACCCAGTACTTC